This passage covers 25 T cell receptor beta chains from one sample sequenced in a study of blood T cell repertoires in COVID-19. The repertoire was sequenced with immunoSEQ multiplex PCR; TCRdb's copy has only in-frame clones and lacks some. Of about 31,000 clones listed, roughly nine tenths are singletons. Sequencing used peripheral blood. The receptors shown here come from a man in his sixties with acute or convalescent COVID-19.

The genes are TRBV6-5 and TRBJ2-3; 7 bases map to TRBD1. CDR3 size: 15 residues. With 0 bases clipped from V and 4 bases from J, the junction kept 4 bases outside the gene matches. Germline CDR1 reads MNHEY; CDR2 reads SVGAGI. CDR3 residues: CASSYSPTGPDTQYF. The CDR3 nucleotides read TGTGCCAGCAGTTACTCACCGACAGGGCCAGATACGCAGTATTTT.

About this clone itself: The junction shows a germline mismatch at one end, possibly a read error. V gene TRBV27 combines with J gene TRBJ1-5; TRBD1 agrees at 7 bases. The CDR3 is made up of 13 amino acids. Germline values: CDR1 MNHEY, CDR2 SMNVEV (reference sequence). The CDR3 sequence is CASSWDSTQPQHF. Here the CDR3 DNA reads TGTGCCAGCAGTTGGGACAGCACTCAGCCCCAGCATTTT.

The V and J genes are TRBV19 and TRBJ1-2; perhaps TRBD1 as D (5 bases). Germline CDR1 and CDR2: LNHDA and SQIVND (reference sequence). The V end lost 5 bases, the J end lost 1 base, and 14 bases lay between the germline ends. This CDR3 has 15 amino acids. The CDR3 region has the DNA TGTGCCAGTAGTCCCCGCACAGGTTTTAACTATGGCTACACCTTC. Its protein product is CASSPRTGFNYGYTF.

V is TRBV6-5 and J is TRBJ2-1; the D gene is possibly TRBD2 (6 bases). The CDR3 has 14 amino acids. Germline CDR1 MNHEY, CDR2 SVGAGI. Trimming stripped 2 bases from V and 6 bases from J, with 11 bases between. In DNA, the CDR3 is TGTGCCAGCAGTTACCCACTAGCCACCAATGAGCAGTTCTTC. Protein sequence: CASSYPLATNEQFF.

This clone was picked up a small number of times. The genes are TRBV30 and TRBJ1-3; no definite D call. Germline V gene lookup returns CDR1 GTSNPN and CDR2 SVGIG (reference sequence). CDR3 length equals 15 residues. The ends were cut back, 1 base at V and 0 bases at J, with 10 bases in the middle. The CDR3 bases are TGTGCCTGGAGTGAGAAAGGGAGCTCTGGAAACACCATATATTTT. Translating gives CAWSEKGSSGNTIYF.

The chain links TRBV5-1 to TRBJ2-3; a weak D match, TRBD2 (6 bases). Trimming took off 6 bases at V and 0 bases at J, with 11 bases between the two ends. This CDR3 has 14 amino acids. Germline V gives CDR1 SGHRS, CDR2 YFSETQ. The CDR3 DNA reads as TGCGCCAGCAAGGCGGGGACTAGCACAGATACGCAGTATTTT. It specifies CASKAGTSTDTQYF.

The rearrangement links TRBV6-6 to TRBJ1-2, with D perhaps matching TRBD1 (6 bases). V lost 6 bases and J 5 bases, leaving 19 bases between the germline ends. The CDR3 is made up of 15 amino acids. CDR1 and CDR2 (germline): MNHNY, SVGAGI (reference sequence). The DNA of the CDR3 is TGTGCCAGCAGCCAAGACAGGCGGGCAGAGTATGGCTACACCTTC. It specifies CASSQDRRAEYGYTF.

J is TRBJ2-1 and V is TRBV7-6, with TRBD1 as a possible D gene (6 bases). CDR1 and CDR2 from the germline V gene are SGHVS and FNYEAQ. The CDR3 contains 17 residues. Trimming cost V 3 bases and J 3 bases, with 18 bases left between them. Here the CDR3 DNA reads TGTGCCAGCAGCTTCCCTATTAGGGGGAAGGGCTACAATGAGCAGTTCTTC. Its translation is CASSFPIRGKGYNEQFF.

In this sample, this clone turned up once. The chain has TRBV27 and TRBJ2-2; 8 bases fit TRBD2. Germline values: CDR1 MNHEY, CDR2 SMNVEV (reference sequence). The CDR3 contains 16 residues. V was clipped by 1 base and J by 4 bases; unmatched bases: 5. CDR3 sequence reads: CASSLFPGGATGELFF. CDR3 bases: TGTGCCAGCAGTTTATTCCCGGGAGGGGCCACCGGGGAGCTGTTTTTT.

The rearrangement links TRBV7-9 to TRBJ2-1; 8 nucleotides align to TRBD1. The length of the CDR3 is 13 residues. Germline CDR1 reads SEHNR; CDR2 reads FQNEAQ (reference sequence). V shed 6 bases and J 8 bases; nucleotides not matched to a gene: 6. CDR3 nucleotides: TGTGCCAGCAGGGACAGGGTAAGGGATGAGCAGTTCTTC. Translated, it gives CASRDRVRDEQFF.

The CDR3 region has the DNA TGTGCCAGCAGCGTCGGATTTCGCCGGGTGGGTGAAGCTTTCTTT. Its protein product is CASSVGFRRVGEAFF. This chain connects TRBV7-2 to TRBJ1-1; D ambiguous. This CDR3 has 15 residues. Germline CDR1 and CDR2: SGHTA and FQGNSA. Trimming removed 5 bases from V and 7 bases from J, with 20 bases in between.

V is TRBV5-1 and J is TRBJ1-2, with 11 bases matching TRBD1. The V gene's germline CDR1 is SGHRS and CDR2 YFSETQ. V lost 3 bases, J lost 4 bases, and 2 bases stayed unmatched. This CDR3 contains 14 residues. The CDR3 DNA sequence: TGCGCCAGCAGCTGGACAGGGGGCGGCTATGGCTACACCTTC. Translating gives CASSWTGGGYGYTF.

This chain joins TRBV5-6 and TRBJ2-1; 10 bases match TRBD1. The CDR3 loop spans 15 amino acids. Looked up from germline, CDR1 is SGHDT and CDR2 is YYEEEE. V dropped 1 base and J dropped 4; count of bases not matched to a gene: 2. The CDR3 region is CASSLRDRGYNEQFF. The CDR3 bases are TGTGCCAGCAGCTTGAGGGACAGGGGTTACAATGAGCAGTTCTTC.

The chain couples TRBV19 to TRBJ1-3; TRBD1 might be the D (5 bases). Trimming removed 6 bases from V and 5 bases from J, with 14 bases in between. Germline loops: CDR1 LNHDA, CDR2 SQIVND (reference sequence). CDR3 length: 14 amino acids. The CDR3 is CASRPVDSRNTIYF. The CDR3 nucleotides read TGTGCCAGTAGGCCGGTAGACAGCCGAAACACCATATATTTT.

This clone was counted between two and nine times. V usage is TRBV7-8 and J usage is TRBJ2-7; TRBD2 aligns across 11 bases. The CDR3 is 18 amino acids. The V segment lost 4 bases and the J segment 0 bases; nucleotides outside the gene matches: 11. Germline lookup yields CDR1 SGHVS and CDR2 FQNEAQ. The CDR3 region has the DNA TGTGCCAGCAGCTCTAGCTATAGCGGGAGGGCAAGCTCCTACGAGCAGTACTTC. Translated: CASSSSYSGRASSYEQYF.

V and J are TRBV4-1 and TRBJ1-2, with D possibly being TRBD1 (5 bases). The CDR3 is 15 residues long. Germline CDR1 MGHRA, CDR2 YSYEKL. Trimming shortened V by 0 bases and J by 4 bases, and 12 bases separated the two germline ends. The CDR3: CASSQERPGLYGYTF. DNA for the CDR3: TGCGCCAGCAGCCAAGAGAGGCCGGGACTCTATGGCTACACCTTC.

The chain combines TRBV27 with TRBJ1-5, with 9 nucleotides matching TRBD1. With 4 bases clipped from V and 4 bases from J, the junction kept 2 bases outside the gene matches. Germline V lookup: CDR1 MNHEY, CDR2 SMNVEV (reference sequence). This CDR3 has 14 amino acids. CDR3 sequence: CASSSGQGNQPQHF. DNA of the CDR3: TGTGCCAGCAGTTCAGGACAGGGGAATCAGCCCCAGCATTTT.

J is TRBJ2-3 and V is TRBV7-2; 9 bases align to TRBD2. The ends lost 5 bases at V and 2 bases at J; junction bases unmatched: 11. CDR3 length: 17 amino acids. Per the germline V gene, CDR1 is SGHTA and CDR2 is FQGNSA. CDR3 in DNA: TGTGCCAGCAGCCCAGGGGCTAGCGGGGCAAACACAGATACGCAGTATTTT. Its translation is CASSPGASGANTDTQYF.

V is TRBV5-1 and J is TRBJ2-7; 8 positions match TRBD2. V lost 2 bases, J lost 2 bases, and 3 bases stayed unmatched. The CDR3 runs to 14 residues. In germline, CDR1 is SGHRS, CDR2 YFSETQ. DNA of the CDR3: TGCGCCAGCAGCTTAGCGGGAGTCACCTACGAGCAGTACTTC. It is translated as CASSLAGVTYEQYF.

The genes are TRBV30 and TRBJ2-1; tentative D call: TRBD2 (6 bases). In germline, CDR1 is GTSNPN, CDR2 SVGIG (reference sequence). The CDR3 spans 13 residues. Deletions cut 8 bases from V and 4 bases from J, with 15 bases between. This CDR3 reads CALLASGYNEQFF. The CDR3 DNA follows: TGTGCCCTACTAGCCTCCGGTTACAATGAGCAGTTCTTC.

This clone was found once. The chain carries TRBV18 and TRBJ1-4, with TRBD1 matching over 7 bases. Germline values: CDR1 KGHSH, CDR2 LQKENI. The CDR3 is 16 amino acids. The junction had 4 bases not matched to a gene; V was cut back by 3 bases and J by 0 bases. The CDR3 spells CASSPLQGATNEKLFF. The DNA of the CDR3 is TGTGCCAGCTCACCTCTCCAGGGGGCAACTAATGAAAAACTGTTTTTT.

The chain joins TRBV4-1 to TRBJ1-1, with TRBD1 as a possible D gene (5 bases). Trimming stripped 1 base from V and 4 bases from J, with 16 bases between. The germline V gene has CDR1 MGHRA and CDR2 YSYEKL. This CDR3 spans 16 amino acids. The CDR3 region is CASSQGQGGITTEAFF. The CDR3 DNA reads TGCGCCAGCAGCCAAGGGCAGGGAGGGATTACCACTGAAGCTTTCTTT.

This clone was picked up one time. This sequence joins TRBV30 and TRBJ1-6; D unclear. The CDR3 has 15 amino acids. CDR1 is GTSNPN, CDR2 SVGIG, per germline (reference sequence). V lost 8 bases, J lost 6 bases, and 20 bases lay in between. This CDR3 is CATRPRSTVNSPLHF. The CDR3 DNA follows: TGTGCCACGAGGCCGAGATCTACCGTTAATTCACCCCTCCACTTT.

The chain uses TRBV5-5 and TRBJ2-1; D remains unclear. Germline CDR1 is SGHKS and CDR2 is YYEKEE (reference sequence). This CDR3 comprises 13 residues. Trimming stripped 5 bases from V and 5 bases from J, with 11 bases between. This CDR3 is CASRPKPDNEQFF. The CDR3 nucleotides are TGTGCCAGCAGACCCAAGCCGGACAATGAGCAGTTCTTC.

V usage is TRBV6-5 and J usage is TRBJ1-2; possible D gene TRBD1, 5 bases. This CDR3 comprises 15 residues. The ends were cut back, 5 bases at V and 3 bases at J, with 16 bases in the middle. Germline assignment: CDR1 MNHEY and CDR2 SVGAGI. The CDR3 DNA is TGTGCCAGCAGTACCCGCAGGGAGGGAGACTATGGCTACACCTTC. Translation gives CASSTRREGDYGYTF.